The clone carrying this T cell receptor beta chain was seen ten or more times. The antigen is unknown. The junction departs from the called germline gene at one end, perhaps through a read error. The library was built from around 400 ng RNA with molecular barcoded adaptors for alpha/delta and beta/gamma chains. TCRdb independently ran MiXCR on the reads; one entry per CDR3 protein. Among roughly 90,000 distinct CDR3 sequences, about 12% were seen once, and the ten largest hold just under 15%. Every patient had bone marrow sampled while the disease was active. This sample was taken from a study of read filtering for tumor transcriptome and immune sequencing. For the study at large: Among patients, under 20 were male and more than 12 female, aged about 40 to 90 (mean about 69).

This CDR3 is 13 amino acids long. Looked up from germline, CDR1 is LNHNV and CDR2 is YYDKDF (reference sequence). Study results and caveats: Without single-read clonotypes, shared clonotype proportions correlated more between IR-seq and RNA-seq.

The receptor's source is a donor aged 40 or older with multiple myeloma. The chain joins TRBV15 to TRBJ2-7, with D possibly matching TRBD2 (7 bases). Sequencing used a population of CD138-negative cells sorted from bone marrow. This chain's CDR3 is CATSRDRGTGGNF. The CDR3 DNA follows: TGTGCCACCAGCAGAGATAGGGGGACCGGGGGGAACTTC.